These 27 T cell receptor beta chains originate from one sample sequenced in a study of blood T cell repertoires in COVID-19. Clones were sequenced by immunoSEQ multiplex PCR, and TCRdb holds only the in-frame ones, with some missing. The table includes some 130,000 clones, around nine tenths detected once. Sequenced: peripheral blood. All receptors come from a woman between 65 and 79 years old with COVID-19, enrolled during active disease.

This clone was found once. The gene calls are TRBV7-7 and TRBJ2-2; TRBD1 aligns across 9 bases. CDR3 length: 15 amino acids. The V gene's germline CDR1 is SSHAT and CDR2 FNYEAQ (reference sequence). V shed 3 bases and J 5 bases; nucleotides not matched to a gene: 4. For the CDR3, the DNA is TGTGCCAGCAGCTTGGGGACAGGGTTAACCGGGGAGCTGTTTTTT. This codes for CASSLGTGLTGELFF. Full variable domain (missing parts from reference TRBV7-7 and TRBJ2-2): GAGVSQSPRYKVTKRGQDVTLRCDPISSHATLYWYQQALGQGPEFLTYFNYEAQPDKSGLPSDRFSAERPEGSISTLTIQRTEQRDSAMYRCASSLGTGLTGELFFGEGSRLTVL.

On this clone: The same CDR3 is also encoded by other DNA sequences in this sample. This sequence joins TRBV5-4 and TRBJ2-7; 7 nucleotides match TRBD1. Germline trimming cut 0 bases from V and 2 bases from J; bases unmatched to any gene: 5. This CDR3 is built from 15 residues. Germline values: CDR1 SGHNT, CDR2 YYREEE (reference sequence). The CDR3: CASSLDRGQTYEQYF. The CDR3 bases are TGTGCCAGCAGCTTGGACAGGGGACAAACCTACGAGCAGTACTTC.

The chain recombines TRBV27 with TRBJ1-5; D might be TRBD1 (6 bases). The V end lost 7 bases, the J end lost 4 bases, and 26 bases lay between the germline ends. This CDR3 comprises 18 residues. Germline CDR1 and CDR2: MNHEY and SMNVEV (reference sequence). The CDR3 sequence: CASNFRARDNKFNQPQHF. The CDR3 DNA is TGTGCCAGCAACTTTAGAGCCCGGGACAATAAATTTAATCAGCCCCAGCATTTT.

The genes are TRBV10-3 and TRBJ1-1; 11 bases are a match to TRBD1. J lost 1 base, V lost 6 bases, and 7 bases had no gene match. The CDR3 is made up of 16 amino acids. Germline values: CDR1 ENHRY, CDR2 SYGVKD. The CDR3 reads CAIRPGQGDQNTEAFF. The DNA of the CDR3 is TGTGCCATCAGACCGGGACAGGGGGACCAGAACACTGAAGCTTTCTTT.

This clone was seen only once. V is TRBV3-1 (or the pseudogene TRBV3-2) and J is TRBJ2-5, with D maybe TRBD2 (5 bases). Looked up from germline, CDR1 is LGHDT and CDR2 is YNNKEL (reference sequence). V was shortened by 1 base and J by 4 bases, with 7 bases between the two germline ends. CDR3 length: 13 residues. CDR3 sequence: CASSQAGSETQYF. The CDR3, as DNA: TGTGCCAGCAGCCAAGCGGGGTCAGAGACCCAGTACTTC.

This chain joins TRBV19 and TRBJ2-7, with a possible D match to TRBD1 (6 bases). There are 12 residues in the CDR3. V dropped 7 bases and J dropped 5 bases, with 12 bases sitting between them. CDR1 LNHDA and CDR2 SQIVND come from the germline V gene (reference sequence). The CDR3 reads CASNKPGDEQYF. The CDR3 DNA is TGTGCCAGTAATAAACCAGGGGACGAGCAGTACTTC.

The genes are TRBV28 and TRBJ1-2; D possibly corresponds to TRBD1 (5 bases). Germline assignment: CDR1 MDHEN and CDR2 SYDVKM. V lost 7 bases to trimming and J lost 8 bases, with 17 bases between them. The CDR3 runs to 13 residues. The DNA for the CDR3 is TGTGCCAGCACCCCGAGACGGGGGAAAGGCTACACCTTC. Its protein is CASTPRRGKGYTF.

The chain recombines TRBV9 with TRBJ1-1; no definite D call. Germline V gives CDR1 SGDLS, CDR2 YYNGEE. The CDR3 runs to 14 residues. V lost 6 bases and J lost 3, with 15 bases in between. The CDR3 DNA reads TGTGCCAGCACCCTATCACTCGGGGACACTGAAGCTTTCTTT. Its protein product is CASTLSLGDTEAFF.

The rearrangement uses TRBV18 and TRBJ2-1, with D maybe TRBD2 (6 bases). Looked up from germline, CDR1 is KGHSH and CDR2 is LQKENI. Trimming pared 1 base from V and 9 bases from J, leaving 16 bases between. This CDR3 has 15 amino acids. CDR3 bases: TGTGCCAGCTCACCACGGTCGGGGGAAGTCATTGAGCAGTTCTTC. Residues: CASSPRSGEVIEQFF.

This clone appeared once. The rearrangement joins TRBV6-1 to TRBJ1-2; 10 bases are a match to TRBD1. Per the germline V gene, CDR1 is MNHNS and CDR2 is SASEGT. J was trimmed by 8 bases and V by 0 bases; bases with no gene match: 6. The CDR3 is 15 amino acids. CDR3 bases: TGTGCCAGCAGTGAAGCCGGGACAGGGGTCGGGGGCTACACCTTC. Translated: CASSEAGTGVGGYTF.

The V call is TRBV7-9, the J call TRBJ2-1; TRBD2 aligns across 7 bases. V was pared by 2 bases and J by 13 bases, with 5 bases of the junction left unmatched. The CDR3 extends over 12 amino acids. Germline CDR1 is SEHNR and CDR2 is FQNEAQ (reference sequence). The CDR3 sequence: CASSLSGRGQFF. For the CDR3, the DNA is TGTGCCAGCAGCTTATCTGGGAGGGGACAGTTCTTC.

The chain uses TRBV28 and TRBJ2-1, with D possibly matching TRBD1 (6 bases). The CDR3 is 15 amino acids. V lost 2 bases and J lost 10, with 18 bases in between. Germline V lookup: CDR1 MDHEN, CDR2 SYDVKM. CDR3 nucleotide sequence: TGTGCCAGCAGTTTAGATATACCTGGGGGCAGGGAGCAGTTCTTC. Its protein is CASSLDIPGGREQFF.

This clone was seen a few times. The V and J genes are TRBV6-5 and TRBJ1-3; maybe TRBD1 (6 bases). V was pared by 7 bases and J by 4 bases, with 14 bases between. The CDR3 sequence is 14 residues long. The V gene's germline CDR1 is MNHEY and CDR2 SVGAGI. The chain's CDR3 is CASKTQGFGNTIYF. CDR3 DNA sequence: TGTGCCAGCAAAACCCAGGGGTTCGGAAACACCATATATTTT.

This chain uses TRBV3-1 (or the pseudogene TRBV3-2) with TRBJ1-4; D uncertain. The CDR3 covers 15 residues. Germline values: CDR1 LGHDT, CDR2 YNNKEL (reference sequence). With 4 bases removed from V and 8 bases from J, the gap between germline ends came to 17 bases. The CDR3 coding sequence is TGTGCCAGCAGCCCCCGGACGGGTGGCGGGGAAAAACTGTTTTTT. Translated, it gives CASSPRTGGGEKLFF.

This clone was observed a few times. J is TRBJ2-2 and V is TRBV10-1; D remains ambiguous. V dropped 10 bases and J dropped 6 bases, with 15 bases sitting between them. In germline, CDR1 is WNHNN, CDR2 SYGVQD (reference sequence). CDR3 length: 13 amino acids. The CDR3 loop reads CATTEQYPGELFF. CDR3 nucleotides: TGCGCCACCACAGAGCAATACCCCGGGGAGCTGTTTTTT.

This chain links TRBV6-6 with TRBJ1-2; D might be TRBD1 (6 bases). The CDR3 consists of 15 residues. Trimming took off 6 bases at V and 0 bases at J, with 14 bases between the two ends. CDR1 is MNHNY, CDR2 SVGAGI, per germline (reference sequence). The CDR3 DNA sequence: TGTGCCAGCAGGGGCAGGGGAACAGCTAACTATGGCTACACCTTC. Protein sequence: CASRGRGTANYGYTF.

This clone was recorded only once. The chain joins TRBV6-5 to TRBJ2-7; 7 nucleotides line up with TRBD2. Germline loops: CDR1 MNHEY, CDR2 SVGAGI. The CDR3 covers 13 residues. Trimming cost V 6 bases and J 7 bases; bases outside gene matches: 9. CDR3 protein: CASSWGSGIEQYF. Written as DNA, the CDR3 is TGTGCCAGCAGCTGGGGGAGCGGGATAGAGCAGTACTTC.

This clone came up once. The chain couples TRBV20-1 to TRBJ1-1; D uncertain. From germline, CDR1 is DFQATT and CDR2 SNEGSKA (reference sequence). The CDR3 is made up of 11 amino acids. V lost 8 bases to trimming and J lost 0 bases, with 7 bases between them. This CDR3 reads CSLALNTEAFF. The CDR3 region has the DNA TGCAGTTTGGCCTTGAACACTGAAGCTTTCTTT.

The gene calls are TRBV19 and TRBJ1-1, with TRBD1 matching over 7 bases. Looked up from germline, CDR1 is LNHDA and CDR2 is SQIVND (reference sequence). With V trimmed by 6 bases and J by 0 bases, 1 base remained unmatched. CDR3 length: 13 amino acids. The CDR3 DNA is TGTGCCAGTAGGGGACAGATGAACACTGAAGCTTTCTTT. Amino acids: CASRGQMNTEAFF.

The rearrangement uses TRBV18 and TRBJ1-6; 8 nucleotides line up with TRBD1. CDR1 is KGHSH, CDR2 LQKENI, per germline. CDR3 size: 15 residues. V lost 0 bases and J lost 7; bases outside the gene matches: 2. CDR3 DNA: TGTGCCAGCTCACCACCGACAGGGGAGAATTCACCCCTCCACTTT. Protein: CASSPPTGENSPLHF.

The rearrangement uses TRBV10-3 and TRBJ2-2, with TRBD1 matching 7 bases. Germline V CDR1 and CDR2: ENHRY, SYGVKD. After removal of 1 base from V and 2 bases from J, the junction contained 7 bases not matched to a gene. The CDR3 loop spans 17 amino acids. In nucleotides, the CDR3 is TGTGCCATCAGTGAGTGGCCCGGGACAGTAAACACCGGGGAGCTGTTTTTT. Translation gives CAISEWPGTVNTGELFF.

The chain employs TRBV4-1 and TRBJ1-2, with 8 bases fitting TRBD1. Germline V gene lookup returns CDR1 MGHRA and CDR2 YSYEKL. This CDR3 region has 13 residues. V gave up 2 bases and J gave up 8 bases; unmatched junction bases: 4. The CDR3 spells CASSQRAGGGYTF. The CDR3 DNA reads TGCGCCAGCAGCCAAAGGGCAGGGGGCGGCTACACCTTC.

V gene TRBV18 combines with J gene TRBJ1-1; 8 bases agree with TRBD1. V gave up 3 bases and J gave up 4 bases; unmatched junction bases: 7. Looked up from germline, CDR1 is KGHSH and CDR2 is LQKENI. The CDR3 loop spans 15 amino acids. CDR3 amino acids: CASSPSQGAGTEAFF. The CDR3 nucleotides are TGTGCCAGCTCACCTTCCCAGGGGGCTGGCACTGAAGCTTTCTTT. The complete variable domain, with remaining parts taken from reference TRBV18 and TRBJ1-1, reads NAGVMQNPRHLVRRRGQEARLRCSPMKGHSHVYWYRQLPEEGLKFMVYLQKENIIDESGMPKERFSAEFPKEGPSILRIQQVVRGDSAAYFCASSPSQGAGTEAFFGQGTRLTVV.

The chain employs TRBV5-6 and TRBJ1-5; D may be TRBD1 (6 bases). V was shortened by 1 base and J by 6 bases, with 17 bases between the two germline ends. The CDR3 is made up of 16 amino acids. CDR1 and CDR2 (germline): SGHDT, YYEEEE. For the CDR3, the DNA is TGTGCCAGCAGCTTGTACTGGGGAGGGGGTCGTCAGCCCCAGCATTTT. This encodes CASSLYWGGGRQPQHF.

The CDR3, as DNA: TGTGCCAGCAGCTTATCAACTCTGGGAGGATATGGCTACACCTTC. This gives the protein CASSLSTLGGYGYTF. The chain couples TRBV7-2 to TRBJ1-2; D gene unclear. CDR3 size: 15 residues. V was trimmed by 2 bases and J by 5 bases, leaving 15 bases between them. The germline CDR1 and CDR2 sequences are SGHTA and FQGNSA.

V is TRBV18 and J is TRBJ2-7; 9 bases fit TRBD2. V lost 6 bases, J lost 2 bases, and 2 bases stayed unmatched. CDR1 is KGHSH, CDR2 LQKENI, per germline. The CDR3 consists of 13 residues. The CDR3 region has the DNA TGTGCCAGCTCTTTAGCGGGGGCCTACGAGCAGTACTTC. It encodes CASSLAGAYEQYF.

J is TRBJ2-7 and V is TRBV7-9, with 8 bases lining up with TRBD1. Germline V gene lookup returns CDR1 SEHNR and CDR2 FQNEAQ (reference sequence). Unmatched junction bases numbered 10, after V lost 2 bases and J lost 4 bases. The length of the CDR3 is 16 residues. The CDR3 is CASSLWAGTGNYEQYF. The CDR3, as DNA: TGTGCCAGCAGCTTATGGGCCGGGACAGGAAATTACGAGCAGTACTTC.